Detailed here is one T cell receptor beta chain. In the PCR, 60 Vbeta and 13 Jbeta primers were used. Authors' methods: Later reanalysis found about 80 million unique TCR beta chains, roughly 10 million of them shared. Profiling relied on immunoSEQ multiplex PCR, and the TCRdb table lists in-frame clones only, not all of them. V and J calls and clone size are as listed in that table; D and trimming were resolved from the DNA. The table includes about 150,000 clones, less than 10% detected once. The data originate from a study of cytomegalovirus exposure and HLA in healthy donors. The length of the CDR3 is 17 residues. The V gene end was trimmed by 4 bases and the J gene end by 4 bases; junction bases not matched to a gene: 12. CDR1 is SGHVS, CDR2 FQNEAQ, per germline.

V and J are TRBV7-8 and TRBJ2-5; the match to TRBD2 covers 10 bases. This sequence originates from a man in his fifties or sixties in good health and CMV-seronegative. Sequences were obtained from PBMCs. The CDR3 sequence is CASSSTTSGVGGETQYF. The DNA for the CDR3 is TGTGCCAGCAGCTCAACCACTAGCGGGGTTGGCGGAGAGACCCAGTACTTC.